The 3 T cell receptor beta chains below all came from one sample that was sequenced in a study of blood T cell repertoires in COVID-19. The protocol was immunoSEQ multiplex PCR, while the TCRdb copy is restricted to in-frame clones and leaves out a portion. This repertoire shows some 100,000 clones, roughly 84% found once; its top ten account for around 8%. The source material was peripheral blood. All receptors derive from an elderly woman with active or convalescent COVID-19.

J is TRBJ2-1 and V is TRBV28, with TRBD2 matching 9 bases. The CDR3 has 14 residues. Germline assignment: CDR1 MDHEN and CDR2 SYDVKM. V shed 7 bases, J shed 5 bases, and the junction held 6 bases outside the gene matches. The CDR3 sequence: CASTRLAANNEQFF. The CDR3 DNA reads as TGTGCCAGCACCCGACTAGCGGCCAACAATGAGCAGTTCTTC.

The chain joins TRBV5-6 to TRBJ2-1; 9 positions match TRBD2. The CDR3 totals 16 residues. The J segment lost 0 bases and the V segment lost 0 bases, leaving 1 base of the junction unmatched. Germline values: CDR1 SGHDT, CDR2 YYEEEE. CDR3 DNA: TGTGCCAGCAGCTTGGGAGCGGGAGGCTCCTACAATGAGCAGTTCTTC. It encodes CASSLGAGGSYNEQFF.

The chain combines TRBV6-1 with TRBJ2-5; 9 bases agree with TRBD2. Germline values: CDR1 MNHNS, CDR2 SASEGT. The length of the CDR3 is 16 residues. Germline trimming cut 0 bases from V and 5 bases from J; bases unmatched to any gene: 7. CDR3 loop: CASSEAEGLATETQYF. The CDR3 DNA is TGTGCCAGCAGTGAAGCAGAGGGACTAGCCACTGAGACCCAGTACTTC.